This is a list of T cell receptor beta chains from one sample in a study of T and B cells in COVID-19 patients. TCRdb reprocessed the multiplex PCR reads via MiXCR and lists one record per CDR3 protein. There are 20,000 to 25,000 distinct CDR3 sequences in the sample; 25% to 30% occur only once, and 2.5% to 3% lies in the top ten. The specimen was blood. These receptors were obtained from a human donor who had recovered from COVID-19. Both conserved end residues are part of each CDR3. The D gene is left open where the match is weak. Size tells how often a clone was seen (once, few, many) or the class of an expanded clone, and some rows leave it out.

J gene | D gene | clone size | V gene | CDR3 protein | CDR3 DNA
TRBJ2-1 | TRBD1 | few | TRBV5-1 | CASSPDRVNEQFF | TGCGCCAGCAGCCCGGACAGGGTAAATGAGCAGTTCTTC
TRBJ2-1 | - | - | TRBV5-1 | CASSVAGPSNNEQFF | TGCGCCAGCAGCGTGGCGGGGCCTTCGAACAATGAGCAGTTCTTC
TRBJ1-1 | - | - | TRBV6-5 | CASSNKNTEAFF | TGTGCCAGCAGTAACAAGAACACTGAAGCTTTCTTT
TRBJ2-1 | TRBD1 | medium-sized | TRBV19 | CASSIVQGSDEQFF | TGTGCCAGTAGTATAGTACAGGGGAGCGATGAGCAGTTCTTC
TRBJ2-7 | - | once | TRBV20-1 | CSASQVEQYF | TGCAGTGCTAGCCAGGTCGAGCAGTACTTC
TRBJ1-2 | - | few | TRBV12-3/TRBV12-4 | CASSFGQGHGYTF | TGTGCCAGCAGTTTTGGGCAGGGTCATGGCTACACCTTC
TRBJ1-4 | - | - | TRBV27 | CASSSGQSNEKLFF | TGTGCCAGCAGTTCAGGACAGTCTAATGAAAAACTGTTTTTT
TRBJ2-7 | TRBD2 | once | TRBV6-5 | CASSQTSGGALGEQYF | TGTGCCAGCAGTCAGACCAGCGGGGGGGCCTTAGGGGAGCAGTACTTC
TRBJ2-1 | - | - | TRBV27 | CASSLSGDEQFF | TGTGCCAGCAGTTTAAGTGGCGATGAGCAGTTCTTC
TRBJ2-7 | - | - | TRBV30 | CAWSLQGVHEQYF | TGTGCCTGGAGTTTACAGGGAGTCCACGAGCAGTACTTC
TRBJ2-3 | - | - | TRBV7-6 | CASSAGSDTQYF | TGTGCCAGCAGCGCAGGATCAGATACGCAGTATTTT
TRBJ1-6 | TRBD1 | - | TRBV27 | CASRSRGSGSYNSPLHF | TGTGCCAGCAGATCCAGGGGGTCTGGCTCCTATAATTCACCCCTCCACTTT
TRBJ2-6 | TRBD1 | - | TRBV5-5 | CASSSTGQGADVLTF | TGTGCCAGCAGCTCGACAGGGCAAGGGGCCGACGTCCTGACTTTC
TRBJ1-1 | - | - | TRBV18 | CASSQGVRNTEAFF | TGTGCCAGCTCCCAAGGGGTGAGGAACACTGAAGCTTTCTTT
TRBJ2-1 | TRBD2 | medium-sized | TRBV30 | CAWSVGTSYFF | TGTGCCTGGAGTGTAGGGACTAGTTACTTCTTC
TRBJ2-2 | - | few | TRBV11-1 | CASLPRNTGELFF | TGTGCCAGCCTCCCCAGGAACACCGGGGAGCTGTTTTTT
TRBJ1-5 | - | few | TRBV6-5 | CASSYEGGFGLSNQPQHF | TGTGCCAGCAGTTACGAGGGAGGGTTCGGGTTGAGCAATCAGCCCCAGCATTTT
TRBJ1-1 | - | few | TRBV19 | CASGQTIMNTEAFF | TGTGCCAGCGGACAGACTATAATGAACACTGAAGCTTTCTTT
TRBJ1-6 | TRBD1 | few | TRBV12-3/TRBV12-4 | CASRRGQGGNSPLHF | TGTGCCAGCAGGAGAGGACAGGGAGGGAATTCACCCCTCCACTTT
TRBJ2-1 | - | many | TRBV6-5 | CASRKADEQFF | TGTGCCAGTAGAAAGGCGGATGAGCAGTTCTTC
TRBJ2-7 | TRBD1 | - | TRBV20-1 | CSARGGTGEESNYEQYF | TGCAGTGCTAGAGGGGGAACAGGGGAAGAATCCAACTACGAGCAGTACTTC
TRBJ2-5 | - | few | TRBV11-1 | CASSPGQWGETQYF | TGTGCCAGCAGCCCCGGTCAATGGGGAGAGACCCAGTACTTC
TRBJ1-1 | TRBD1 | - | TRBV18 | CASSAGQTPNTEAFF | TGTGCCAGCTCGGCGGGACAGACTCCGAACACTGAAGCTTTCTTT
TRBJ1-1 | TRBD1 | few | TRBV6-5 | CASSDPTGMNTEAFF | TGTGCCAGCAGCGACCCGACAGGGATGAACACTGAAGCTTTCTTT
TRBJ1-4 | - | medium-sized | TRBV29-1 | CSVGAARQANEKLFF | TGCAGCGTTGGGGCAGCTCGACAGGCAAATGAAAAACTGTTTTTT
TRBJ2-3 | TRBD2 | - | TRBV20-1 | CSARALAGGEDTQYF | TGCAGTGCTAGGGCCCTAGCGGGAGGTGAAGATACGCAGTATTTT
TRBJ1-5 | - | - | TRBV12-3/TRBV12-4 | CASTDSGPLLTGLGPQHF | TGTGCCAGCACGGACAGTGGACCCCTTTTGACAGGCCTGGGGCCCCAGCATTTT
TRBJ1-1 | - | few | TRBV7-6 | CASSSAIPGDTEAFF | TGTGCCAGCAGCTCCGCAATCCCCGGGGACACTGAAGCTTTCTTT
TRBJ2-5 | TRBD2 | - | TRBV6-5 | CASSYLGLAGGPGEETQYF | TGTGCCAGCAGTTACTTGGGACTAGCGGGAGGGCCTGGGGAGGAGACCCAGTACTTC
TRBJ1-6 | - | few | TRBV30 | CAWSEGSGSPLHF | TGTGCCTGGAGTGAAGGGAGTGGTTCACCCCTCCACTTT
TRBJ2-1 | TRBD2 | - | TRBV12-3/TRBV12-4 | CASSPWTSGSNNEQFF | TGTGCCAGCAGTCCCTGGACTAGCGGGAGTAACAATGAGCAGTTCTTC
TRBJ1-1 | - | - | TRBV30 | CAWSGQKEGAFF | TGTGCCTGGAGTGGACAGAAAGAGGGAGCTTTCTTT
TRBJ1-5 | TRBD1 | - | TRBV19 | CASSRDREPNQPQHF | TGTGCCAGTAGCCGGGACAGGGAACCCAATCAGCCCCAGCATTTT
TRBJ2-3 | TRBD1 | - | TRBV10-3 | CAIRLGQGAGDTQYF | TGTGCCATCAGACTGGGACAGGGGGCTGGGGATACGCAGTATTTT
TRBJ1-5 | - | - | TRBV13 | CASSAGRGTQPQHF | TGTGCCAGCAGCGCTGGCAGGGGAACTCAGCCCCAGCATTTT
TRBJ2-7 | TRBD1 | - | TRBV7-6 | CASRRGQGSYEQYF | TGTGCCAGCCGCCGCGGACAGGGTTCCTACGAGCAGTACTTC
TRBJ2-2 | - | medium-sized | TRBV19 | CASSNGLTNTGELFF | TGTGCCAGTAGCAACGGACTGACGAACACCGGGGAGCTGTTTTTT
TRBJ2-7 | - | many | TRBV18 | CASSPLEDYEQYF | TGTGCCAGCTCACCACTCGAGGACTACGAGCAGTACTTC
TRBJ1-6 | - | - | TRBV10-1 | CASSESIRGDSPLHF | TGCGCCAGCAGTGAGTCAATCCGAGGGGATTCACCCCTCCACTTT
TRBJ1-2 | TRBD1 | - | TRBV18 | CASSLQGAPDGYTF | TGTGCCAGCTCACTACAGGGGGCGCCGGATGGCTACACCTTC
TRBJ2-2 | - | few | TRBV10-3 | CAITVGAGTGELFF | TGTGCCATCACGGTCGGGGCGGGCACCGGGGAGCTGTTTTTT
TRBJ2-3 | TRBD1 | many | TRBV19 | CASSRGQGTDTQYF | TGTGCCAGTAGTAGGGGACAGGGCACAGATACGCAGTATTTT
TRBJ2-1 | TRBD1 | medium-sized | TRBV19 | CASSEGQGLYNEQFF | TGTGCCAGTAGTGAAGGACAGGGATTATACAATGAGCAGTTCTTC
TRBJ1-5 | TRBD1 | few | TRBV12-3/TRBV12-4 | CASSPWTGDQPQHF | TGTGCCAGCAGTCCGTGGACAGGGGATCAGCCCCAGCATTTT
TRBJ2-5 | TRBD1 | medium-sized | TRBV19 | CASSHGQGIRETQYF | TGTGCCAGTAGTCACGGACAGGGAATTCGAGAGACCCAGTACTTC
TRBJ2-3 | TRBD2 | few | TRBV11-2 | CASSLDAGVRGTDTQYF | TGTGCCAGCAGCTTAGATGCGGGGGTGCGTGGCACAGATACGCAGTATTTT
TRBJ2-5 | - | - | TRBV5-1 | CASSLKGVARGGETQYF | TGCGCCAGCAGCTTGAAGGGGGTAGCGAGGGGCGGAGAGACCCAGTACTTC
TRBJ1-6 | TRBD1 | many | TRBV27 | CASSLGGTGDSPLHF | TGTGCCAGCAGTTTAGGAGGGACAGGTGATTCACCCCTCCACTTT